This record looks at one T cell receptor beta chain sequence and its context. The data are from a study of blood T cell repertoires in COVID-19. Turning to the study itself: Material from acute and convalescent COVID-19 was sourced from the United States, Italy and Spain. PBMCs, B-cell-depleted T cells, or T cells were the source of the cDNA or gDNA that made up the material.

The CDR3 spans 17 residues. The germline V gene encodes CDR1 SGHVS and CDR2 FNYEAQ. V lost 5 bases and J lost 7, with 24 bases in between. In the original processing: Nucleated cell number was recorded as an estimate derived from reference gene primer amplification. Sequenced by immunoSEQ multiplex PCR; TCRdb stores in-frame clones only, minus some. D and trimming were read from the DNA, whereas the V and J calls and clone size are those reported in that table. The repertoire holds 110,000 or so clones, with about 86% as singletons. The chain uses TRBV7-6 and TRBJ2-1; possible D gene TRBD1, 6 bases. The sequence was collected from a man between 65 and 85 years old who had recovered from COVID-19. Sequencing input: peripheral blood. The CDR3 DNA reads TGTGCCAGCAGCCAAAGGGGCAGGGGCAACTACTGGAATGAGCAGTTCTTC. Translating gives CASSQRGRGNYWNEQFF.